The source of this T cell receptor beta chain is a study of shared clonotypes between healthy human individuals. The CDR3 is 16 residues long. The germline CDR1 and CDR2 sequences are SGHRS and YFSETQ. Trimming at V came to 0 bases and at J to 0 bases, leaving 5 bases not matched to a gene. As concerns this clone: Other DNA sequences in this sample translate to the same CDR3.

Sequencing was performed with immunoSEQ multiplex PCR; in TCRdb, only in-frame clones are kept and a portion is missing. Among 2 million to 3 million clones, roughly 93% were seen once, and the ten largest hold approximately 0.37%. This chain links TRBV5-1 with TRBJ1-1; 7 bases line up with TRBD1. The receptor was isolated from a man aged 18 to 30 in good health. Some clones in this sample may be carry-over from other donors' samples. The specimen was naive CD4+ T cells from PBMCs. As to subset: CD45RA+ positively selected. CDR3 in DNA: TGCGCCAGCAGCTTGGCTGGACAGGCCATGAACACTGAAGCTTTCTTT. Translating gives CASSLAGQAMNTEAFF.